This T cell receptor (beta chain) derives from a study of technical replicates of blood from a handful of donors. V was cut by 4 bases and J by 4 bases, with 18 bases left in between. The CDR3 totals 16 residues. Measured with immunoSEQ multiplex PCR; TCRdb has only the in-frame clones, and not every one. The table shows 50,000 to 60,000 clones, with 91% occurring only once. The sequence was collected from a human donor in good health. Some clones in this sample may be carry-over from other donors' samples. What was sequenced was PBMCs. This sequence joins TRBV5-3 and TRBJ1-3; D is perhaps TRBD1 (6 bases). TRBV5-3 is classed as an ORF, of uncertain function. The CDR3 here is CARSPQGKVLGNTIYF. The CDR3 region has the DNA TGTGCCAGAAGCCCCCAGGGGAAGGTTTTGGGAAACACCATATATTTT.